One sample yielded the 15 T cell receptor beta chains listed below, sequenced in a study of T-cell memory formation after mild COVID-19. TCRdb re-analysed the 5' RACE reads in MiXCR, keeping a single row per CDR3 protein. The sample consists of a few hundred thousand distinct CDR3 sequences, around 21% of them appearing once. Sequencing was performed on PBMCs or a T cell subset sorted from them (not recorded which). These receptors came from an adult woman who had mild COVID-19 (a few samples of this study predate the infection). Cell type and time point are not known.

This clonotype was picked up one time. The chain recombines TRBV2 with TRBJ2-4; TRBD2 might be the D (5 bases). The V gene's germline CDR1 is SNHLY and CDR2 FYNNEI. V lost 10 bases, J lost 0 bases, and 10 bases lay in between. The CDR3 length is 13 residues. CDR3 DNA sequence: TGTGCCATCCGGACTTTAGCCAAAAACATTCAGTACTTC. Amino acids: CAIRTLAKNIQYF.

This clonotype was observed a handful of times. V and J are TRBV3-1 and TRBJ2-5, with 8 nucleotides matching TRBD2. The CDR3 contains 14 residues. V lost 2 bases, J lost 4 bases, and 3 bases stayed unmatched. Germline CDR1 reads LGHDT; CDR2 reads YNNKEL (reference sequence). CDR3 sequence (DNA): TGTGCCAGCAGCCAACGGGGGGGTGGAGAGACCCAGTACTTC. Translating it yields CASSQRGGGETQYF.

The CDR3 DNA is TGTGCCAGCAGCTTAATTGGGACAGGTGCCTACGAGCAGTACTTC. This translates into CASSLIGTGAYEQYF. The chain uses TRBV7-2 and TRBJ2-7, with 8 positions matching TRBD1. This CDR3 is 15 amino acids long. Trimming took 2 bases from V and 2 from J; bases not matched to a gene: 5. Germline-derived CDR1 and CDR2 are SGHTA and FQGNSA.

The chain couples TRBV7-2 to TRBJ1-6; D not resolved. The CDR3 runs to 18 residues. Between the trimmed V and J ends, which lost 5 bases and 0 bases, there was a span of 17 bases. CDR1 SGHTA and CDR2 FQGNSA come from the germline V gene. The CDR3 DNA reads as TGTGCCAGCAGCCATAGTATCACCAAGAGCTCCTATAATTCACCCCTCCACTTT. It specifies CASSHSITKSSYNSPLHF.

This clonotype was seen a handful of times. The chain recombines TRBV19 with TRBJ2-7; no clear D. The length of the CDR3 is 13 residues. CDR1 LNHDA and CDR2 SQIVND come from the germline V gene (reference sequence). V lost 2 bases to trimming and J lost 9 bases, with 14 bases between them. The CDR3 coding sequence is TGTGCCAGTAGTATACCGACCGGTGGAACGCAGTACTTC. Protein product: CASSIPTGGTQYF.

The chain is built from TRBV24-1 and TRBJ1-1, with a weak D call TRBD1 (5 bases). The CDR3 sequence is 12 residues long. The germline V and J ends were trimmed by 1 base and 7 bases, with 6 bases remaining between them. Germline-derived CDR1 and CDR2 are KGHDR and SFDVKD. DNA for the CDR3: TGTGCCACCAGTGATTTAGGGGTTGAAGCTTTCTTT. Its protein is CATSDLGVEAFF.

The gene calls are TRBV20-1 and TRBJ1-1; D is unclear. This CDR3 comprises 11 residues. Deletions cut 5 bases from V and 3 bases from J, with 7 bases between. Germline V CDR1 and CDR2: DFQATT, SNEGSKA (reference sequence). The CDR3 sequence is CSASAHTEAFF. The CDR3 DNA sequence: TGCAGTGCTTCGGCCCACACTGAAGCTTTCTTT.

This clonotype was detected only a few times. CDR3 sequence reads: CASSLVPGSHGYTF. The CDR3 DNA is TGCGCCAGCAGCTTGGTTCCGGGGAGCCATGGCTACACCTTC. The chain links TRBV5-1 to TRBJ1-2; D call uncertain. CDR1 is SGHRS, CDR2 YFSETQ, per germline. This CDR3 comprises 14 residues. Trimming removed 0 bases at V and 6 bases at J, with 12 bases between.

The sample holds a few counts of this clonotype. The rearrangement uses TRBV24-1 and TRBJ2-5; 9 bases match TRBD1. There are 16 residues in the CDR3. Germline CDR1 reads KGHDR; CDR2 reads SFDVKD. The junction had 7 bases not matched to a gene; V was cut back by 2 bases and J by 4 bases. CDR3: CATSDSGTGKGETQYF. CDR3 in DNA: TGTGCCACCAGTGATTCCGGGACAGGGAAGGGAGAGACCCAGTACTTC.

This clonotype was seen a handful of times. The rearrangement joins TRBV5-5 to TRBJ1-2, with 7 bases identical to TRBD1. CDR3 length: 14 amino acids. Germline V gene lookup returns CDR1 SGHKS and CDR2 YYEKEE (reference sequence). After removal of 5 bases from V and 3 bases from J, the junction contained 7 bases not matched to a gene. The CDR3 DNA reads TGTGCCAGCAGACAAACAGGGGACGACTATGGCTACACCTTC. Amino acid sequence: CASRQTGDDYGYTF.

This clonotype was counted a few times. The gene calls are TRBV27 and TRBJ2-7; 14 positions agree with TRBD2. J lost 3 bases, V lost 7 bases, and 8 bases had no gene match. The CDR3 is 16 residues long. Per the germline V gene, CDR1 is MNHEY and CDR2 is SMNVEV (reference sequence). The CDR3 DNA follows: TGTGCCAGCATCCCGCGGGGACTAGCGGGAGTCTACGAGCAGTACTTC. Its translation: CASIPRGLAGVYEQYF.

The rearrangement uses TRBV12-3 or TRBV12-4 and TRBJ2-5; D may match TRBD1 or TRBD2 (8 bases each). The CDR3 is 16 amino acids. Trimming left V 4 bases short and J 6 bases short, with 21 bases between. The CDR3 loop is CASSWETGAGGQTQYF. CDR3 sequence (DNA): TGTGCCAGCAGTTGGGAGACAGGGGCGGGGGGCCAGACCCAGTACTTC.

The V gene is TRBV10-3, the J gene TRBJ1-5; D remains ambiguous. The CDR3 covers 14 residues. V was clipped by 6 bases and J by 5 bases, with 14 bases between them. The germline V gene encodes CDR1 ENHRY and CDR2 SYGVKD. CDR3 bases: TGTGCCATCAGGGGCGACCTTGAGGATCAGCCCCAGCATTTT. Amino acids: CAIRGDLEDQPQHF.

Here the CDR3 reads CASSLDSNEKLFF. CDR3 in DNA: TGCGCCAGCAGCTTGGACAGTAATGAAAAACTGTTTTTT. The chain uses TRBV5-1 and TRBJ1-4; D remains ambiguous. From germline, CDR1 is SGHRS and CDR2 YFSETQ. This CDR3 contains 13 residues. V shed 0 bases and J shed 4 bases, with 4 bases lying between them.

This clonotype was seen a handful of times. The chain has TRBV11-3 and TRBJ2-3; D is ambiguous. Trimming left V 7 bases short and J 1 base short, with 15 bases between. CDR1 and CDR2 (germline): SGHNT, YENEEA. The CDR3 covers 15 residues. The CDR3 sequence: CASIQQGFRTDTQYF. The CDR3 DNA follows: TGTGCCAGCATCCAACAAGGATTCCGCACAGATACGCAGTATTTT.